The 5 T cell receptor beta chains given below trace back to one sample, sequenced in a study of CD8+CD57+ T cells in acquired aplastic anemia. Flow cytometry had shown expanded CD8+CD57+ cells in the patients chosen for sequencing. Investigators profiled TCR beta VDJ and CDR3 from genomic DNA template. TCRdb itself ran the reads through MiXCR, one entry per CDR3 protein. The table includes 150,000 to 200,000 distinct CDR3 sequences, about 50% detected once. Sequenced material: sorted CD4+, CD8+, or CD8+CD57+ T cells (not recorded which) from PBMCs. All receptors derive from a human donor with aplastic anemia.

Concerning this clonotype itself: This may stem from a read error, because a much larger clone lies one nucleotide away. The gene calls are TRBV12-3 or TRBV12-4 and TRBJ2-7, with D possibly matching TRBD2 (6 bases). The length of the CDR3 is 11 residues. Trimming took off 4 bases at V and 6 bases at J, with 7 bases between the two ends. CDR3 bases: TGTGCCAGCAGTTGGGGGGTCGAGCAGTACTTC. The encoded protein is CASSWGVEQYF.

The chain has TRBV29-1 and TRBJ2-2; weak D call: TRBD1 (6 bases). Germline V gene sequence: CDR1 SQVTM, CDR2 ANQGSEA. The CDR3 is 14 amino acids. V lost 3 bases, J lost 6 bases, and 14 bases lay in between. The CDR3 DNA sequence: TGCAGCGTTGAGGGGCCAGGGGAAGCCGGGGAGCTGTTTTTT. Protein product: CSVEGPGEAGELFF.

The J gene is TRBJ2-7, the V gene TRBV7-9, with D perhaps TRBD1 (6 bases). The germline CDR1 and CDR2 sequences are SEHNR and FQNEAQ (reference sequence). Deletions cut 1 base from V and 0 bases from J, with 7 bases between. This CDR3 comprises 14 residues. DNA for the CDR3: TGTGCCAGCAGCTTAGGACAGGTCTCCTACGAGCAGTACTTC. Protein sequence: CASSLGQVSYEQYF.

This clonotype was seen at least ten times. The gene calls are TRBV9 and TRBJ2-1, with D possibly being TRBD1 (6 bases). This CDR3 is built from 14 residues. In germline, CDR1 is SGDLS, CDR2 YYNGEE. Between the trimmed V and J ends, which lost 4 bases and 4 bases, there was a span of 12 bases. The CDR3 DNA reads TGTGCCAGCAGCTCACGGACAGAGTACAATGAGCAGTTCTTC. It is translated as CASSSRTEYNEQFF.

This clonotype was observed a single time. This rearrangement joins TRBV12-5 to TRBJ2-7, with a possible D match to TRBD2 (7 bases). The CDR3 has 15 amino acids. The V gene's germline CDR1 is LGHNT and CDR2 FRNRAP. V lost 4 bases, J lost 3 bases, and 16 bases lay in between. CDR3 amino acids: CASGSEGGEHYEQYF. The CDR3 DNA reads TGTGCTAGTGGTTCCGAGGGGGGGGAGCACTACGAGCAGTACTTC.